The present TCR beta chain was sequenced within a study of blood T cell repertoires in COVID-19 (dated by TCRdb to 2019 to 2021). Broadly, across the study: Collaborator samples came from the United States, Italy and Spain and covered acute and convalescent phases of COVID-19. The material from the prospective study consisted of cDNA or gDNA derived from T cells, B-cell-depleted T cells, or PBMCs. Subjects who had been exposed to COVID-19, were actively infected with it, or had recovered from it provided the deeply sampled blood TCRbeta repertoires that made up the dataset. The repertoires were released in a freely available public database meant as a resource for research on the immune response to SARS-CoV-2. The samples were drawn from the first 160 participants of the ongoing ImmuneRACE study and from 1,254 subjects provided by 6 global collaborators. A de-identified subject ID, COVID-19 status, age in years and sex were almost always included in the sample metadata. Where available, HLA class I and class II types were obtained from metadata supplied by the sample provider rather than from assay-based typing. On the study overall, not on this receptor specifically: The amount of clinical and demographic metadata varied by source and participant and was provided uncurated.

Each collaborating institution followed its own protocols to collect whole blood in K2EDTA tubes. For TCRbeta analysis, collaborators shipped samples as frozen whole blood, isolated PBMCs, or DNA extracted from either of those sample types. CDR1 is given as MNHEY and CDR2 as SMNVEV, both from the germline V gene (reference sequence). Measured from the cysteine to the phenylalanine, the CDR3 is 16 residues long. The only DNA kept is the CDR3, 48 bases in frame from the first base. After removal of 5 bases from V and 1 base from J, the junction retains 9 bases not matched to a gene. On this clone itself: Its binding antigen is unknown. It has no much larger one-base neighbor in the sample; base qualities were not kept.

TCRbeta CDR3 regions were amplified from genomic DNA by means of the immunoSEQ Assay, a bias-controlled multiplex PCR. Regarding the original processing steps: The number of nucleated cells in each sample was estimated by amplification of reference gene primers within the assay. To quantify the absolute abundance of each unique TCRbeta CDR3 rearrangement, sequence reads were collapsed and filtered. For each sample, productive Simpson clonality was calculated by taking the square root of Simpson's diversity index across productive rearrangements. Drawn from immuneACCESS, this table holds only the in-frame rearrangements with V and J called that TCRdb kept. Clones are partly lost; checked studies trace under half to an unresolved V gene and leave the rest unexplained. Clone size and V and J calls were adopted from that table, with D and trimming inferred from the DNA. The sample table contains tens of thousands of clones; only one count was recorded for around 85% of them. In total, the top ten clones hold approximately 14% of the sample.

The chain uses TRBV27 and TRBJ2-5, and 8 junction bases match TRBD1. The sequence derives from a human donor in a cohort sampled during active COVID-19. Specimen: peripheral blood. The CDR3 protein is CASSPQGAVSQETQYF. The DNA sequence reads TGTGCCAGCAGTCCCCAGGGGGCGGTGAGCCAAGAGACCCAGTACTTC.